The present T cell receptor (beta chain) was sequenced within a study of blood T cell repertoires in COVID-19. The germline V gene has CDR1 KGHDR and CDR2 SFDVKD. The CDR3 covers 16 residues. Trimming took 4 bases from V and 4 from J; bases not matched to a gene: 6. Sequenced by immunoSEQ multiplex PCR; TCRdb stores in-frame clones only, minus some. The sample has around 190,000 clones, approximately 86% seen once; the top ten hold about 9.6%. This sequence originates from a man aged 50-60 years with active or convalescent COVID-19. Sequencing input: peripheral blood. The V gene is TRBV24-1, the J gene TRBJ2-1; TRBD2 matches 10 bases. The CDR3 sequence is CATSDTGLARYNEQFF. Written as DNA, the CDR3 is TGTGCCACCAGTGACACGGGACTAGCGAGATACAATGAGCAGTTCTTC.